The entry that follows covers one T cell receptor (beta chain) sequence. Its cognate antigen is unknown. This entry is derived from a study of cytomegalovirus exposure and HLA in healthy donors. Broader study findings: While the bulk of TCR sequences proved rare, some public TCRs turned up in many donors. It was found in a later analysis that first-cohort TCR clusters tended to co-occur in the approximately 120 validation repertoires. According to reports, the classifier identified cytomegalovirus status with high specificity and sensitivity. It was 164 TCR beta chains that were listed as cytomegalovirus-associated.

Repertoires were generated with immunoSEQ multiplex PCR, while TCRdb's copy carries only in-frame clones and drops some. This table has about 200,000 clones, approximately 87% appearing once. Sequencing input: PBMCs. The receptor comes from a woman between 18 and 29 years old in good health and CMV-seronegative.

In DNA form, the CDR3 reads TGTGCCAGCTCACCGGCAGGGAACGCTGGAAACACCATATATTTT. Its translation is CASSPAGNAGNTIYF. The chain combines TRBV18 with TRBJ1-3; TRBD1 might be the D (5 bases). The V end was cut by 3 bases, the J end by 2 bases, with 11 bases between. Germline CDR1 and CDR2: KGHSH and LQKENI. This CDR3 has 15 residues.